These 21 T cell receptor beta chains originate from one sample sequenced in a study of graft-versus-host responses after intestinal transplantation. No antigen has been identified for these receptors. TCRdb's copy holds only in-frame clones and misses some; the assay was immunoSEQ multiplex PCR. The data show roughly 98,000 clones, about 93% seen once. This specimen was unstimulated CD8+ T cells sorted from spleen or lymph node cells, taken before transplant. These TCRs come from a human donor who was the organ donor for an intestinal transplant.

V gene TRBV6-4 combines with J gene TRBJ2-1; 10 nucleotides align to TRBD2. The CDR3 has 15 residues. V gave up 4 bases and J gave up 0 bases; unmatched junction bases: 0. Germline V gene sequence: CDR1 MRHNA, CDR2 SNTAGT. Written as DNA, the CDR3 is TGTGCCAGCAGTGCTAGCGGGAGCTCCTACAATGAGCAGTTCTTC. It encodes CASSASGSSYNEQFF.

The chain has TRBV19 and TRBJ2-7, with TRBD1 matching over 7 bases. V lost 3 bases, J lost 3 bases, and 5 bases stayed unmatched. The CDR3 consists of 14 residues. Germline loops: CDR1 LNHDA, CDR2 SQIVND (reference sequence). CDR3 sequence reads: CASSMGQLDYEQYF. The CDR3 nucleotides read TGTGCCAGTAGTATGGGACAGCTCGACTACGAGCAGTACTTC.

This clone was recorded once. The chain joins TRBV6-5 to TRBJ1-2; a possible D gene is TRBD1 (5 bases). Germline CDR1 and CDR2: MNHEY and SVGAGI. Trimming removed 8 bases from V and 3 bases from J, with 7 bases in between. CDR3 length equals 11 residues. The CDR3 nucleotides read TGTGCCAGCGGGGCCTACTATGGCTACACCTTC. Its translation is CASGAYYGYTF.

The rearrangement joins TRBV19 to TRBJ2-7; D remains unclear. This CDR3 is 11 amino acids long. The V gene lost 4 bases and the J gene lost 2 bases, with 3 bases spanning the gap. Germline lookup yields CDR1 LNHDA and CDR2 SQIVND (reference sequence). CDR3 bases: TGTGCCAGTAGTACCACCTACGAGCAGTACTTC. Protein sequence: CASSTTYEQYF.

The chain carries TRBV25-1 and TRBJ1-2; maybe TRBD1 (5 bases). Trimming shortened V by 1 base and J by 7 bases, and 13 bases separated the two germline ends. Germline V gives CDR1 MGHDK, CDR2 SYGVNS. CDR3 size: 14 residues. The CDR3 DNA sequence: TGTGCCAGCAGTGAATTGGATTGGCAGGGTGGCTACACCTTC. Encoded protein: CASSELDWQGGYTF.

The rearrangement links TRBV7-9 to TRBJ2-7, with D unresolved. V gave up 5 bases and J gave up 7 bases, with 12 bases separating them. Germline lookup yields CDR1 SEHNR and CDR2 FQNEAQ (reference sequence). The CDR3 length is 12 residues. The CDR3 reads CASSRLSGEQYF. The CDR3 coding sequence is TGTGCCAGCAGCCGATTATCCGGGGAGCAGTACTTC.

The chain uses TRBV4-2 and TRBJ2-2, with a weak D call TRBD1 (6 bases). From germline, CDR1 is LGHNA and CDR2 YNFKEQ. The CDR3 contains 15 residues. The germline V and J ends were trimmed by 3 bases and 7 bases, with 15 bases remaining between them. The DNA of the CDR3 is TGTGCCAGCAGCCATTCCTCTACAGGGCTCGGGGAGCTGTTTTTT. Translating it yields CASSHSSTGLGELFF.

The CDR3 sequence: CASSSGPFYEQYF. In nucleotides, the CDR3 is TGTGCCAGCAGCTCAGGGCCTTTCTACGAGCAGTACTTC. This rearrangement joins TRBV27 to TRBJ2-7; perhaps TRBD1 as D (5 bases). This CDR3 has 13 amino acids. Germline V CDR1 and CDR2: MNHEY, SMNVEV (reference sequence). The V gene lost 6 bases and the J gene lost 3 bases, with 12 bases spanning the gap.

CDR3 nucleotide sequence: TGTGCCATCAGTGAGTCGATAGGGGGAATATCCACAGATACGCAGTATTTT. Translating it yields CAISESIGGISTDTQYF. V is TRBV10-3 and J is TRBJ2-3, with a weak D call TRBD1 (6 bases). Looked up from germline, CDR1 is ENHRY and CDR2 is SYGVKD. Trimming shortened V by 0 bases and J by 2 bases, and 15 bases separated the two germline ends. The CDR3 contains 17 residues.

The chain uses TRBV6-5 and TRBJ1-6; possibly TRBD1 for D (5 bases). This CDR3 is 16 amino acids long. Trimming removed 0 bases at V and 8 bases at J, with 14 bases between. Germline V gene lookup returns CDR1 MNHEY and CDR2 SVGAGI. The CDR3 region has the DNA TGTGCCAGCAGTTACTCGTTAGGGGCCCGGTATTCACCCCTCCACTTT. Translation: CASSYSLGARYSPLHF.

This chain joins TRBV29-1 and TRBJ2-2, with a tentative D call TRBD1 (6 bases). The V end lost 7 bases, the J end lost 9 bases, and 12 bases lay between the germline ends. The CDR3 runs to 11 residues. The germline V gene has CDR1 SQVTM and CDR2 ANQGSEA. The DNA of the CDR3 is TGCAGCGCTGGGGGCGACCGGGAGCTGTTTTTT. It specifies CSAGGDRELFF.

The chain has TRBV27 and TRBJ2-5, with 7 bases fitting TRBD1. Germline V gives CDR1 MNHEY, CDR2 SMNVEV (reference sequence). The V and J ends lost 7 bases and 4 bases, in that order; junction bases with no gene match: 12. The CDR3 is 15 residues long. The CDR3, as DNA: TGTGCCAGCAAAGAGACAGGGCTTTCAGGAGAGACCCAGTACTTC. It is translated as CASKETGLSGETQYF.

The chain combines TRBV11-3 with TRBJ2-1, with 10 positions matching TRBD1. V shed 5 bases, J shed 1 base, and the junction held 8 bases outside the gene matches. Germline loops: CDR1 SGHNT, CDR2 YENEEA. This CDR3 region has 17 residues. The CDR3 DNA reads TGTGCCAGCAGCCCCGGGACAGGGGAAGGGTCCTACAATGAGCAGTTCTTC. Amino acid sequence: CASSPGTGEGSYNEQFF.

The rearrangement uses TRBV5-1 and TRBJ2-7, with 10 nucleotides matching TRBD2. After removal of 0 bases from V and 4 bases from J, the junction contained 7 bases not matched to a gene. The CDR3 consists of 16 residues. Germline V gene lookup returns CDR1 SGHRS and CDR2 YFSETQ. CDR3 sequence: CASSLDLGTSAYEQYF. CDR3 DNA sequence: TGCGCCAGCAGCTTGGATCTTGGGACTAGCGCTTACGAGCAGTACTTC.

The V and J genes are TRBV27 and TRBJ2-7, with 10 bases fitting TRBD2. Germline loops: CDR1 MNHEY, CDR2 SMNVEV (reference sequence). CDR3 length equals 16 residues. Unmatched junction bases numbered 12, after V lost 7 bases and J lost 3 bases. The DNA for the CDR3 is TGTGCCAGCACCTTAAAACTAGCGGGGTCGGTCTACGAGCAGTACTTC. It specifies CASTLKLAGSVYEQYF.

The chain links TRBV6-1 to TRBJ1-1; tentatively, D is TRBD1 (6 bases). The germline CDR1 and CDR2 sequences are MNHNS and SASEGT. The V and J ends lost 7 bases and 0 bases respectively, with 9 bases between them. This CDR3 comprises 13 residues. DNA of the CDR3: TGTGCCAGCACTAGACAGGTGAACACTGAAGCTTTCTTT. Protein: CASTRQVNTEAFF.

The CDR3 reads CASSPQLAGSSYNEQFF. In DNA, the CDR3 is TGTGCCAGCAGCCCGCAACTAGCGGGGAGCTCCTACAATGAGCAGTTCTTC. This rearrangement joins TRBV7-9 to TRBJ2-1; TRBD2 matches at 10 bases. V shed 5 bases, J shed 0 bases, and the junction held 7 bases outside the gene matches. The CDR3 is 17 amino acids. From germline, CDR1 is SEHNR and CDR2 FQNEAQ (reference sequence).

The rearrangement joins TRBV28 to TRBJ2-7; 8 positions match TRBD2. J was trimmed by 6 bases and V by 5 bases; bases with no gene match: 12. Germline CDR1 is MDHEN and CDR2 is SYDVKM. The CDR3 has 15 amino acids. CDR3 sequence (DNA): TGTGCCAGCAGTCCGCCCCGAGCGGGAGTGAGCGAGCAGTACTTC. Amino acids: CASSPPRAGVSEQYF.

This chain joins TRBV7-9 and TRBJ1-5, with D uncertain. Germline V CDR1 and CDR2: SEHNR, FQNEAQ (reference sequence). The CDR3 is 14 amino acids. Trimming shortened V by 5 bases and J by 0 bases, and 8 bases separated the two germline ends. The CDR3 spells CASSRADSNQPQHF. CDR3 nucleotides: TGTGCCAGCAGCCGCGCGGATAGCAATCAGCCCCAGCATTTT.

The CDR3 region has the DNA TGTGCCAGCAGCTCGCAAATTAGCGGGGGGGCCTACGAGCAGTACTTC. Its translation is CASSSQISGGAYEQYF. V usage is TRBV7-9 and J usage is TRBJ2-7, with 11 bases lining up with TRBD2. CDR3 length equals 16 residues. Germline assignment: CDR1 SEHNR and CDR2 FQNEAQ (reference sequence). V was pared by 4 bases and J by 2 bases, with 7 bases of the junction left unmatched.

The chain has TRBV18 and TRBJ2-7; TRBD1 might be the D (6 bases). The CDR3 has 15 residues. V lost 2 bases and J lost 3, with 14 bases in between. Germline-derived CDR1 and CDR2 are KGHSH and LQKENI. Here the CDR3 reads CASSPNPEGDYEQYF. The CDR3 nucleotides read TGTGCCAGCTCACCAAACCCCGAGGGGGACTACGAGCAGTACTTC.